The clone carrying this TCR beta chain was counted many times. What it binds is unknown. Unique molecular identifiers were used to barcode this TCRbeta library. TCRdb reprocessed the PCR reads with MiXCR, giving one entry per CDR3 protein. The top ten hold around 0.76% of the sample, which has around 670,000 distinct CDR3 sequences, 10% to 15% seen once. The data originate from a study of T-cell reconstitution after alpha-beta-depleted transplantation in children. Germline values: CDR1 SGHRS, CDR2 YFSETQ. The CDR3 has 13 residues. V gave up 5 bases and J gave up 0 bases, with 9 bases separating them. General study points: Most T-cell counts and diversity one year after the transplant came from T cells that were newly produced.

The chain recombines TRBV5-1 with TRBJ2-7, with D unclear. This receptor was taken from a girl aged 2-15 years with congenital amegakaryocytic thrombocytopenia, due to receive a stem cell transplant. The sequenced sample was PBMCs, obtained before TCRalphabeta/CD19-depleted stem cell transplant. In nucleotides, the CDR3 is TGCGCCAGCAGTCCAGACCCCTCCTACGAGCAGTACTTC. This gives the protein CASSPDPSYEQYF.